This T cell receptor (beta chain) derives from a study of blood T cells in healthy people across ages. The use of a sample-barcoded 5' primer and a J-beta primer mix characterized a second PCR of roughly 6 to 11 cycles. One entry per CDR3 protein results from TCRdb running MiXCR on the 5' RACE reads. This sample yields roughly 800,000 distinct CDR3 sequences, of which more than 20% are seen a single time; under 4.5% belongs to the top ten. This clonotype came up a few times. V gave up 2 bases and J gave up 4 bases; unmatched junction bases: 5. Germline-derived CDR1 and CDR2 are KGHDR and SFDVKD. CDR3 size: 16 residues. This sample also belongs to another study, concerning T cells of mothers and their children.

V gene TRBV24-1 combines with J gene TRBJ2-5; 11 nucleotides align to TRBD1. Sequencing used blood. The source of this sequence is a boy between 10 and 17 years old in good health. The CDR3: CATSDYTDRGRETQYF. CDR3 sequence (DNA): TGTGCCACCAGTGATTACACGGACAGGGGGCGAGAGACCCAGTACTTC.